The clone carrying this T cell receptor (beta chain) was seen more than once but under ten times. Antigen specificity is unknown. TCRdb reprocessed the 5' RACE reads with MiXCR, giving one entry per CDR3 protein. The sample yields 500,000 to 650,000 distinct CDR3 sequences, more than 9% seen once. These data come from a study of T cells after yellow fever vaccination. Findings and limits, study-wide: Post-booster repertoires contained most primary-vaccination clones again (96% CD4, around 88% CD8).

CDR3 length equals 18 residues. Trimming at V came to 4 bases and at J to 7 bases, leaving 11 bases not matched to a gene. Germline CDR1 reads SGHAT; CDR2 reads FQNNGV. This TCR derives from a man under 40 who received the YFV17D yellow fever vaccine. The material sequenced was PBMCs, taken on the day of the yellow fever booster vaccination. The rearrangement uses TRBV11-2 and TRBJ2-2, with 14 bases fitting TRBD2. The CDR3 spells CASSSSGLAGDGGGELFF. The CDR3 DNA follows: TGTGCCAGCAGCTCATCGGGACTAGCGGGAGACGGCGGCGGGGAGCTGTTTTTT.